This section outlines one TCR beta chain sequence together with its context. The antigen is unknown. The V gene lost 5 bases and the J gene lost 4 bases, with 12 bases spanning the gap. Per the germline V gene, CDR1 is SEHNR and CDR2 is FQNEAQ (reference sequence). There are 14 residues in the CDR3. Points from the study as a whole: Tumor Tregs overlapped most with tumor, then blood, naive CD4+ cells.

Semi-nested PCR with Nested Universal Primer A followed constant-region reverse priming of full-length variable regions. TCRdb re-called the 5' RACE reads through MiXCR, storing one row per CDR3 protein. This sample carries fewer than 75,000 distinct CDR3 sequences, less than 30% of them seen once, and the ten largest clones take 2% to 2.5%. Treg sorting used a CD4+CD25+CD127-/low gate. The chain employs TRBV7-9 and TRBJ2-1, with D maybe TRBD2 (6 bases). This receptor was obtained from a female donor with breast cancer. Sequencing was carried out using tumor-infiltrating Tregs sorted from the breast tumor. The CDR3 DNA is TGTGCCAGCAGCCACAAGAGCGGGTACAATGAGCAGTTCTTC. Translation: CASSHKSGYNEQFF.